Below are 4 T cell receptor beta chains sequenced from a single sample in a study of T cell responses to AZD1222 COVID-19 vaccine. The assay was immunoSEQ multiplex PCR, and TCRdb's table has in-frame clones only and misses some. Of about 75,000 clones in the sample, about 87% are singletons; the top ten hold about 9%. Here the sequenced sample was peripheral blood, taken 28 days after the second dose of the MenACWY control vaccine. These receptors all come from an adult who received the MenACWY meningococcal vaccine as a control.

The chain recombines TRBV2 with TRBJ1-5, with a tentative D call TRBD1 (5 bases). The CDR3 is 14 amino acids. The germline gives CDR1 SNHLY, CDR2 FYNNEI. Trimming cost V 4 bases and J 7 bases, with 14 bases left between them. CDR3 in amino acids: CASSGGTGPQPQHF. The CDR3 DNA sequence: TGTGCCAGCAGTGGAGGGACTGGCCCACAGCCCCAGCATTTT.

This chain joins TRBV28 and TRBJ1-2; the match to TRBD1 covers 7 bases. The length of the CDR3 is 14 residues. CDR1 and CDR2 (germline): MDHEN, SYDVKM. V shed 6 bases and J 4 bases; nucleotides not matched to a gene: 8. CDR3 nucleotides: TGTGCCAGCAGCGGGACAGCCGATCGCTATGGCTACACCTTC. Translating it yields CASSGTADRYGYTF.

This clone was detected once. The CDR3 loop reads CASSIRDRVQETQYF. DNA of the CDR3: TGTGCCAGCAGCATTAGGGACAGAGTGCAAGAGACCCAGTACTTC. V and J are TRBV9 and TRBJ2-5; 7 nucleotides line up with TRBD1. The CDR3 extends over 15 amino acids. Losses at the gene ends were 4 bases for V and 2 bases for J; bases not matched to a gene: 8. Per germline, CDR1 SGDLS and CDR2 YYNGEE.

The V gene is TRBV9, the J gene TRBJ2-1; D perhaps matches TRBD2 (6 bases). The CDR3 consists of 14 residues. V lost 3 bases and J lost 6, with 13 bases in between. CDR1 SGDLS and CDR2 YYNGEE come from the germline V gene. DNA of the CDR3: TGTGCCAGCAGCGCCTATTCGACTAGCAATGAGCAGTTCTTC. Translating gives CASSAYSTSNEQFF.